This section outlines one T cell receptor (beta chain) sequence together with its context. Its cognate antigen has yet to be identified. No clone much larger than this one lies a single base away; base qualities are absent. This record belongs to a study of blood T cell repertoires in COVID-19 (dated by TCRdb to about 2020). In terms of the full investigation: Collaborator samples came from the United States, Italy and Spain and covered acute and convalescent phases of COVID-19. The material from the prospective study consisted of cDNA or gDNA derived from T cells, B-cell-depleted T cells, or PBMCs. The dataset comprised deeply sampled blood TCRbeta repertoires from subjects exposed to, actively infected with, or recovered from COVID-19. The repertoires were released in a freely available public database meant as a resource for research on the immune response to SARS-CoV-2. Samples came from the ongoing ImmuneRACE study (first 160 participants) plus 1,254 subjects from 6 global collaborators. Nearly every sample came with metadata listing a de-identified subject ID, COVID-19 status, age in years and sex. Where available, HLA class I and class II types were obtained from metadata supplied by the sample provider rather than from assay-based typing. Results and caveats for the whole study, not just this receptor: The amount of clinical and demographic metadata varied by source and participant and was provided uncurated.

TCRbeta CDR3 regions were amplified from genomic DNA by means of the immunoSEQ Assay, a bias-controlled multiplex PCR. On the study's bioinformatics: The number of nucleated cells in each sample was estimated by amplification of reference gene primers within the assay. To quantify the absolute abundance of each unique TCRbeta CDR3 rearrangement, sequence reads were collapsed and filtered. For each sample, productive Simpson clonality was calculated as the square root of Simpson's diversity index across productive rearrangements. This immuneACCESS table, as held by TCRdb, lists in-frame sequences with V and J called but not all clones. Of the missing ones, under half trace to an unresolved V gene in checked studies; the others have no known cause. D and trimming come from the DNA, and the V and J calls and clone size come from that table. The sample table records 120,000 to 150,000 clones; 87% of these occur just once. Nearly 0.95% of the sample belongs to the ten largest clones.

Whole blood was collected in K2EDTA tubes by collaborating institutions according to the institutions' own protocols. For TCRbeta analysis, collaborator samples were shipped as frozen whole blood, as isolated PBMCs, or as DNA extracted from either sample type. Sequences were obtained from peripheral blood. This clonotype originated in a woman aged 45-60 years with acute or convalescent COVID-19.

The DNA is TGTGCCAGTAGTATTCTACGGGAGACCTCCTACGAGCAGTACTTC. Translated, this gives CASSILRETSYEQYF. The sequence joins TRBV19 to TRBJ2-7, with a weak D call of TRBD2 (6 bases match). V is clipped by 3 bases and J by 0 bases, and the sequence between their germline boundaries is 12 bases long. CDR1 and CDR2 (LNHDA, SQIVND) derive from the germline V gene (reference sequence). The CDR3 covers 15 residues, taking in both the cysteine and the phenylalanine. Solely the CDR3 DNA is kept, with 45 bases framed from the first base.